The 24 T cell receptor beta chains presented below share a single source sample, sequenced in a study of blood T cell repertoires in COVID-19. TCRdb's copy holds only in-frame clones and misses some; the assay was immunoSEQ multiplex PCR. The sample shows some 210,000 clones, 84% of them seen only once. Sequencing was performed on peripheral blood. The receptors originated from a woman in her forties or fifties with active or convalescent COVID-19.

This clone showed up just a few times. The rearrangement uses TRBV27 and TRBJ2-1; tentatively, D is TRBD2 (5 bases). Per the germline V gene, CDR1 is MNHEY and CDR2 is SMNVEV (reference sequence). This CDR3 has 14 residues. Between the trimmed V and J ends, which lost 3 bases and 7 bases, there was a span of 13 bases. The DNA for the CDR3 is TGTGCCAGCAGTTTCAGTATCGGGGAGAATGAGCAGTTCTTC. Its translation: CASSFSIGENEQFF.

The V and J genes are TRBV24-1 and TRBJ1-1, with D possibly TRBD1 on 5 matching bases. V lost 7 bases to trimming and J lost 3 bases, with 11 bases between them. The CDR3 runs to 13 residues. CDR1 and CDR2 from the germline V gene are KGHDR and SFDVKD. The CDR3 protein is CATRAWGDTEAFF. The CDR3 nucleotides are TGTGCCACCAGGGCCTGGGGGGACACTGAAGCTTTCTTT.

As to this clone: At one of its ends the junction is not consistent with the germline gene, which may arise from a read error. V is TRBV6-5 and J is TRBJ2-7; a possible D gene is TRBD2 (6 bases). This CDR3 is built from 14 residues. In germline, CDR1 is MNHEY, CDR2 SVGAGI. The CDR3 region has the DNA TGTGCCAGCAGCTACTCTCCGGGAGCCTACGAGCAGTACTTC. Protein sequence: CASSYSPGAYEQYF.

This clone turned up a few times. The chain has TRBV10-3 and TRBJ1-2; D gene uncertain. Germline CDR1 is ENHRY and CDR2 is SYGVKD. V was cut by 0 bases and J by 2 bases, with 4 bases left in between. This CDR3 region has 13 residues. CDR3 in DNA: TGTGCCATCAGTGAGTCGGCCAACTATGGCTACACCTTC. This sequence encodes CAISESANYGYTF.

This clone was seen a single time. V gene TRBV15 combines with J gene TRBJ2-5, with 9 bases matching TRBD1. Unmatched junction bases numbered 6, after V lost 2 bases and J lost 5 bases. This CDR3 contains 15 residues. Per the germline V gene, CDR1 is LNHNV and CDR2 is YYDKDF (reference sequence). The CDR3 is CATSRNRGLGETQYF. The CDR3 DNA reads as TGTGCCACCAGCAGAAACAGGGGGCTGGGGGAGACCCAGTACTTC.

This sequence joins TRBV27 and TRBJ2-5; maybe TRBD1 (6 bases). From germline, CDR1 is MNHEY and CDR2 SMNVEV (reference sequence). V was trimmed by 5 bases and J by 2 bases, leaving 18 bases between them. CDR3 size: 16 residues. CDR3 region: CASSQIGQGHQETQYF. CDR3 sequence (DNA): TGTGCCAGCAGTCAAATAGGGCAGGGACATCAAGAGACCCAGTACTTC.

The chain uses TRBV4-1 and TRBJ2-6, with no clear D. V gave up 0 bases and J gave up 2 bases, with 5 bases separating them. The germline CDR1 and CDR2 sequences are MGHRA and YSYEKL. The CDR3 is 15 residues long. Written as DNA, the CDR3 is TGCGCCAGCAGCCAAGAGACTGCTGGGGCCAACGTCCTGACTTTC. Translated: CASSQETAGANVLTF.

The chain recombines TRBV6-1 with TRBJ1-4; 7 nucleotides line up with TRBD1. The length of the CDR3 is 19 residues. Germline assignment: CDR1 MNHNS and CDR2 SASEGT. V dropped 4 bases and J dropped 6; count of bases not matched to a gene: 20. The CDR3 region is CASSGSIRRMAQGDEKLFF. The CDR3 DNA reads as TGTGCCAGCAGTGGCTCTATTAGGAGGATGGCCCAGGGGGATGAAAAACTGTTTTTT.

The genes are TRBV3-1 (or the pseudogene TRBV3-2) and TRBJ2-3; no definite D call. The germline V gene encodes CDR1 LGHDT and CDR2 YNNKEL (reference sequence). The CDR3 is 12 residues long. The V and J ends lost 3 bases and 3 bases respectively, with 4 bases between them. CDR3 nucleotides: TGTGCCAGCAGCCAGTCAACAGATACGCAGTATTTT. It yields the protein CASSQSTDTQYF.

The chain is built from TRBV7-7 and TRBJ1-6, with 8 bases aligning to TRBD1. CDR1 is SSHAT and CDR2 is FNYEAQ in the germline V gene (reference sequence). There are 13 residues in the CDR3. V gave up 5 bases and J gave up 7 bases; unmatched junction bases: 1. The CDR3 sequence: CASSQGANSPLHF. The CDR3 DNA follows: TGTGCCAGCAGCCAGGGGGCAAATTCACCCCTCCACTTT. Looking up the rest from reference TRBV7-7 and TRBJ1-6 gives the full variable domain: GAGVSQSPRYKVTKRGQDVTLRCDPISSHATLYWYQQALGQGPEFLTYFNYEAQPDKSGLPSDRFSAERPEGSISTLTIQRTEQRDSAMYRCASSQGANSPLHFGNGTRLTVT.

The gene calls are TRBV29-1 and TRBJ2-1, with D hard to call. Germline V gene data show CDR1 as SQVTM and CDR2 as ANQGSEA. The CDR3 extends over 20 amino acids. Trimming shortened V by 5 bases and J by 3 bases, and 32 bases separated the two germline ends. CDR3 residues: CSVYSDSGAESRLYYNEQFF. As DNA, the CDR3 is TGCAGCGTTTATTCCGATTCCGGTGCAGAATCACGACTGTACTACAATGAGCAGTTCTTC.

The chain has TRBV7-2 and TRBJ2-3, with D possibly TRBD2 on 6 matching bases. CDR3 length: 15 amino acids. The germline V gene encodes CDR1 SGHTA and CDR2 FQGNSA. Trimming cost V 5 bases and J 3 bases, with 15 bases left between them. As DNA, the CDR3 is TGTGCCAGCAGCCCGGGACCTCGGGGGACAGATACGCAGTATTTT. Protein sequence: CASSPGPRGTDTQYF. The whole variable domain, filled in from reference TRBV7-2 and TRBJ2-3, reads GAGVSQSPSNKVTEKGKDVELRCDPISGHTALYWYRQSLGQGLEFLIYFQGNSAPDKSGLPSDRFSAERTGGSVSTLTIQRTQQEDSAVYLCASSPGPRGTDTQYFGPGTRLTVL.

The chain joins TRBV3-1 (or the pseudogene TRBV3-2) to TRBJ1-2; 7 bases are shared with TRBD1. The germline V gene has CDR1 LGHDT and CDR2 YNNKEL (reference sequence). Trimming at V came to 3 bases and at J to 7 bases, leaving 8 bases not matched to a gene. The CDR3 length is 14 residues. The CDR3 is CASSQATDRAGYTF. Written as DNA, the CDR3 is TGTGCCAGCAGCCAGGCCACAGACAGGGCTGGCTACACCTTC.

The V and J genes are TRBV7-3 and TRBJ2-1, with TRBD2 matching over 8 bases. CDR1 is SGHTA, CDR2 FQGTGA, per germline. The CDR3 covers 17 residues. The ends lost 2 bases at V and 0 bases at J; junction bases unmatched: 6. The CDR3 DNA reads TGTGCCAGCAGCTTAGGGGCGGGAGGACTCTCCTACAATGAGCAGTTCTTC. This translates into CASSLGAGGLSYNEQFF.

The rearrangement links TRBV5-1 to TRBJ2-7; 11 bases agree with TRBD1. CDR3 length: 15 amino acids. V lost 1 base and J lost 7; bases outside the gene matches: 7. Germline V lookup: CDR1 SGHRS, CDR2 YFSETQ. This chain's CDR3 is CASSLSGQGAEEQYV. The DNA for the CDR3 is TGCGCCAGCAGCTTGAGTGGACAGGGGGCGGAGGAGCAGTACGTC.

The chain links TRBV19 to TRBJ2-1; a weak D match, TRBD1 (5 bases). Per germline, CDR1 LNHDA and CDR2 SQIVND (reference sequence). V dropped 4 bases and J dropped 3 bases, with 16 bases sitting between them. The CDR3 length is 16 residues. The DNA for the CDR3 is TGTGCCAGTAGTAACGGTCGACAGCTACTCTACAATGAGCAGTTCTTC. Translation gives CASSNGRQLLYNEQFF.

The rearrangement uses TRBV2 and TRBJ1-1, with D hard to call. In germline, CDR1 is SNHLY, CDR2 FYNNEI. The CDR3 covers 15 residues. The V gene lost 3 bases and the J gene lost 1 base, with 12 bases spanning the gap. The CDR3 region has the DNA TGTGCCAGCAGTGATTCAGGACTCTCGAACACTGAAGCTTTCTTT. Its protein is CASSDSGLSNTEAFF.

The CDR3 sequence: CASSQSSESLNQPQHF. CDR3 DNA: TGCGCCAGCAGTCAATCTTCCGAGTCGCTCAATCAGCCCCAGCATTTT. The V gene is TRBV23-1, the J gene TRBJ1-5; D gene ambiguous. TRBV23-1 is sorted into the ORF group, with uncertain function. V shed 0 bases and J shed 3 bases, with 12 bases lying between them. This CDR3 region has 16 residues.

This chain joins TRBV19 and TRBJ2-1, with TRBD2 matching 8 bases. J was trimmed by 0 bases and V by 7 bases; bases with no gene match: 8. The CDR3 consists of 16 residues. Germline CDR1 LNHDA, CDR2 SQIVND (reference sequence). DNA of the CDR3: TGTGCCAGTACTGTAGCGGGGTTCAGCTCCTACAATGAGCAGTTCTTC. It translates to CASTVAGFSSYNEQFF.

V gene TRBV6-1 combines with J gene TRBJ1-5; the D is unclear. Trimming removed 1 base at V and 5 bases at J, with 9 bases between. In germline, CDR1 is MNHNS, CDR2 SASEGT. The CDR3 has 14 residues. The CDR3 region has the DNA TGTGCCAGCAGTGAAGGGGCAGACCATCAGCCCCAGCATTTT. This translates into CASSEGADHQPQHF.

This clone was seen only once. The V call is TRBV18, the J call TRBJ1-1; the D is unclear. The CDR3 length is 13 residues. V lost 2 bases and J 7 bases, leaving 11 bases between the germline ends. The V gene's germline CDR1 is KGHSH and CDR2 LQKENI. The CDR3 DNA follows: TGTGCCAGCTCACCATTGCGTCTGGTTGAAGCTTTCTTT. This gives the protein CASSPLRLVEAFF.

This chain joins TRBV5-4 and TRBJ2-5; the match to TRBD2 covers 8 bases. This CDR3 has 15 amino acids. Germline assignment: CDR1 SGHNT and CDR2 YYREEE (reference sequence). V was pared by 9 bases and J by 4 bases, with 14 bases of the junction left unmatched. CDR3: CAIPTGGRVGETQYF. The DNA for the CDR3 is TGTGCCATTCCAACGGGGGGGCGTGTAGGAGAGACCCAGTACTTC.

The chain carries TRBV5-6 and TRBJ2-3; perhaps TRBD1 as D (6 bases). Trimming took off 7 bases at V and 4 bases at J, with 16 bases between the two ends. This CDR3 has 14 amino acids. The germline CDR1 and CDR2 sequences are SGHDT and YYEEEE. The CDR3 here is CASLDSWAPDTQYF. For the CDR3, the DNA is TGTGCCAGCTTGGACAGTTGGGCCCCAGATACGCAGTATTTT.

This sequence joins TRBV30 and TRBJ2-2; 7 bases agree with TRBD2. Germline values: CDR1 GTSNPN, CDR2 SVGIG (reference sequence). CDR3 length: 13 amino acids. The ends lost 1 base at V and 5 bases at J; junction bases unmatched: 1. The CDR3 reads CAWSGTRTGELFF. The CDR3 DNA follows: TGTGCCTGGAGTGGGACTAGGACCGGGGAGCTGTTTTTT.